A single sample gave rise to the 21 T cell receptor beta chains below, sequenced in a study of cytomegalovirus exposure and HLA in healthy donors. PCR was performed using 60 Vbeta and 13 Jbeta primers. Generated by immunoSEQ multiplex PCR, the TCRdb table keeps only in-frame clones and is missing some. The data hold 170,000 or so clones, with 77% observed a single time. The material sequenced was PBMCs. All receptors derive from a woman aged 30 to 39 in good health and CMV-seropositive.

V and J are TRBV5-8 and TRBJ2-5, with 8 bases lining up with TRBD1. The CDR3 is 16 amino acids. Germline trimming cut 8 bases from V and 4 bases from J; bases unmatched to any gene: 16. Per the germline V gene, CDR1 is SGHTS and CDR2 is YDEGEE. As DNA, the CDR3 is TGTGCCAGTCGTGCCGGCAGGGGGCGGTCTGGAGAGACCCAGTACTTC. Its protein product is CASRAGRGRSGETQYF.

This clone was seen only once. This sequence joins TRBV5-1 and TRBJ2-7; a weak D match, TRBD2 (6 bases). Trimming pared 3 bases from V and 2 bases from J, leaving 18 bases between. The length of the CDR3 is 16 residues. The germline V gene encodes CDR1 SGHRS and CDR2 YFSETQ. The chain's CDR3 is CASSSSVSGVTYEQYF. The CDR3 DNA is TGCGCCAGCAGCTCGAGCGTCTCGGGAGTCACCTACGAGCAGTACTTC.

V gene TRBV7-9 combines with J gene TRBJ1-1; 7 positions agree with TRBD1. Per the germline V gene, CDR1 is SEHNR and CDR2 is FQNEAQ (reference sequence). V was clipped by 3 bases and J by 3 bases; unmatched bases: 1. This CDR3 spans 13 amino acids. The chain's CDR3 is CASSFTGDTEAFF. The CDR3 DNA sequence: TGTGCCAGCAGCTTTACAGGGGACACTGAAGCTTTCTTT. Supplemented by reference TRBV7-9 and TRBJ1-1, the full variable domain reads DTGVSQNPRHKITKRGQNVTFRCDPISEHNRLYWYRQTLGQGPEFLTYFQNEAQLEKSRLLSDRFSAERPKGSFSTLEIQRTEQGDSAMYLCASSFTGDTEAFFGQGTRLTVV.

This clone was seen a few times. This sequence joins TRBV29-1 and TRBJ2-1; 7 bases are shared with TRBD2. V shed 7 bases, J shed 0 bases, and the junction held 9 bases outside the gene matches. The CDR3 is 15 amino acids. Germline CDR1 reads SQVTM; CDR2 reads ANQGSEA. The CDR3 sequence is CSARSSGGSYNEQFF. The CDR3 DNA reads TGCAGCGCTCGATCTAGCGGAGGCTCCTACAATGAGCAGTTCTTC.

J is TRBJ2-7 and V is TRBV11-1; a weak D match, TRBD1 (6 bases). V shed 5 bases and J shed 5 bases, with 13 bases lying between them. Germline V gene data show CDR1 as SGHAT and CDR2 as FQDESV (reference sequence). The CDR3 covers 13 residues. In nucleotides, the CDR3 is TGTGCCAGCAGCGCCACAGGGACCCACGAGCAGTACTTC. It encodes CASSATGTHEQYF.

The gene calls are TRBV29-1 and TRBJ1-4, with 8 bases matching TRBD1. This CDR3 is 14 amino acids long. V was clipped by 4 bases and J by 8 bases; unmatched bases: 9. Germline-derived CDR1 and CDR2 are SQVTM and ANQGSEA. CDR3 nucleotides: TGCAGCGTTGCGACATCAGGGGGCTCCGAAAAACTGTTTTTT. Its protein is CSVATSGGSEKLFF. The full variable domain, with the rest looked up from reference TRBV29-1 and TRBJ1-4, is SAVISQKPSRDICQRGTSLTIQCQVDSQVTMMFWYRQQPGQSLTLIATANQGSEATYESGFVIDKFPISRPNLTFSTLTVSNMSPEDSSIYLCSVATSGGSEKLFFGSGTQLSVL.

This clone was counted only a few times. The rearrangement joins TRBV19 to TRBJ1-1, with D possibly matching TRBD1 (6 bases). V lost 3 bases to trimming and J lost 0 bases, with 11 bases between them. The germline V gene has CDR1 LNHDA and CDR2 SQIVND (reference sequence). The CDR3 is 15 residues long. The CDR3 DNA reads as TGTGCCAGTAGTATCACAGGGCTGGTGAACACTGAAGCTTTCTTT. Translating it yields CASSITGLVNTEAFF.

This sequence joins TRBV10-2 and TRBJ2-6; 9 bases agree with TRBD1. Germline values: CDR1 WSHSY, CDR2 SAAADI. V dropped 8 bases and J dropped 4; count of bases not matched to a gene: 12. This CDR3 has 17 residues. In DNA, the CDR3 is TGCGCCAGCCGGCGGGGACAGGGAACCTCCGGGGCCAACGTCCTGACTTTC. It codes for CASRRGQGTSGANVLTF.

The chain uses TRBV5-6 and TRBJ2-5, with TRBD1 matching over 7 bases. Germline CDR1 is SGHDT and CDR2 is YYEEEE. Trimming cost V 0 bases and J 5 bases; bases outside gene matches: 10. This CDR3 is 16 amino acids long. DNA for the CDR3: TGTGCCAGCAGCTTGGCCTCAACAGGGGTTTCGGAGACCCAGTACTTC. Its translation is CASSLASTGVSETQYF.

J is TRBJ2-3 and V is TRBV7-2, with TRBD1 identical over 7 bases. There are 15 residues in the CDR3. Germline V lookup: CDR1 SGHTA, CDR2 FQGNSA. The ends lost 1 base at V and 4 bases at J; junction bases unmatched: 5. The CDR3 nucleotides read TGTGCCAGCAGCTTAGGACAGGGCGGAGCAGATACGCAGTATTTT. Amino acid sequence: CASSLGQGGADTQYF. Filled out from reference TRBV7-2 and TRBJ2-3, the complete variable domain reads GAGVSQSPSNKVTEKGKDVELRCDPISGHTALYWYRQSLGQGLEFLIYFQGNSAPDKSGLPSDRFSAERTGGSVSTLTIQRTQQEDSAVYLCASSLGQGGADTQYFGPGTRLTVL.

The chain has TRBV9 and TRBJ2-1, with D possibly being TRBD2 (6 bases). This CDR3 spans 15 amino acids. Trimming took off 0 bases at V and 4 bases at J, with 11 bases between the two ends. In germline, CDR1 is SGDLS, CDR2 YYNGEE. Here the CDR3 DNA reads TGTGCCAGCAGCGTAGAGGCTAGCGATTACAATGAGCAGTTCTTC. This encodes CASSVEASDYNEQFF.

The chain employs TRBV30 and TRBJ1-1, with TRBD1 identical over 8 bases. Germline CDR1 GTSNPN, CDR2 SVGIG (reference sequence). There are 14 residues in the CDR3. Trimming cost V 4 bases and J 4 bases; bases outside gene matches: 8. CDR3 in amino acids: CAWTMDREGTEAFF. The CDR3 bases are TGTGCCTGGACCATGGACAGGGAGGGCACTGAAGCTTTCTTT. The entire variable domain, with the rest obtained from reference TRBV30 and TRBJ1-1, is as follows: SQTIHQWPATLVQPVGSPLSLECTVEGTSNPNLYWYRQAAGRGLQLLFYSVGIGQISSEVPQNLSASRPQDRQFILSSKKLLLSDSGFYLCAWTMDREGTEAFFGQGTRLTVV.

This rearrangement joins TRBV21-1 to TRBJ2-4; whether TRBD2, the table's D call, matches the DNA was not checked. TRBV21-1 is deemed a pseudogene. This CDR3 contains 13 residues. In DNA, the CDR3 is TGTGCCAGCAGCCCTGGAGGGGAGGCCATTCAGTACTTC. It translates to CASSPGGEAIQYF.

Here the CDR3 reads CSVAARQGAFSYEQYF. Written as DNA, the CDR3 is TGCAGCGTTGCCGCCCGACAGGGGGCATTCTCGTACGAGCAGTACTTC. The chain joins TRBV29-1 to TRBJ2-7; 10 bases are shared with TRBD1. CDR1 and CDR2 (germline): SQVTM, ANQGSEA. With V trimmed by 4 bases and J by 4 bases, 13 bases remained unmatched. There are 16 residues in the CDR3.

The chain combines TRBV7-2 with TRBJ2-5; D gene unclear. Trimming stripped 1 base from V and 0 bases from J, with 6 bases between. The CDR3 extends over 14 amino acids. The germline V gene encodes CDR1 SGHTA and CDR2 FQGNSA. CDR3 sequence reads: CASSLGGNQETQYF. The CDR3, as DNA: TGTGCCAGCAGCTTAGGCGGCAACCAAGAGACCCAGTACTTC.

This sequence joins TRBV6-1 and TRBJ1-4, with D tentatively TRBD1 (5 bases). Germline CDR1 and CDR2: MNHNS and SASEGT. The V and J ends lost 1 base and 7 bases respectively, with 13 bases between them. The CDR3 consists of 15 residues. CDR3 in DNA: TGTGCCAGCAGTGAAGTTCTCGGGGGAGGTGAAAAACTGTTTTTT. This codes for CASSEVLGGGEKLFF.

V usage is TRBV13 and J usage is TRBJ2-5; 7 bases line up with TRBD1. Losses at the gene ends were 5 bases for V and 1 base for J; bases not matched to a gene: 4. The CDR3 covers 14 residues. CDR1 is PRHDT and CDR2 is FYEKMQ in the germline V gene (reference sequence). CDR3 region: CASSPGQAQETQYF. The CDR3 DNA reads TGTGCCAGCAGCCCCGGACAGGCCCAAGAGACCCAGTACTTC.

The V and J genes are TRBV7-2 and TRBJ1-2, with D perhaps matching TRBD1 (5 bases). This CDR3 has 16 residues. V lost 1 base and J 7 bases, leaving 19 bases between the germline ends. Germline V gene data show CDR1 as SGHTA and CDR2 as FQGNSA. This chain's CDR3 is CASSLGGEGRASGYTF. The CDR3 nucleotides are TGTGCCAGCAGCTTAGGAGGGGAGGGCAGGGCCAGTGGCTACACCTTC.

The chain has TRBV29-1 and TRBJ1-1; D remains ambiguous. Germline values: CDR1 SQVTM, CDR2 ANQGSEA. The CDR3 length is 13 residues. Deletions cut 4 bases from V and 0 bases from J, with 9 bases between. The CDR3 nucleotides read TGCAGCGTTGCTCTACAGTTGAACACTGAAGCTTTCTTT. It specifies CSVALQLNTEAFF.

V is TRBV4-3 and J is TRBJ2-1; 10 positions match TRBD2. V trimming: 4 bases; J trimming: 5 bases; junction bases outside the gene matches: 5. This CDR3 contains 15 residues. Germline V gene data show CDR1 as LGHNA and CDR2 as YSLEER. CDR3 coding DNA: TGCGCCAGCAGCCGCGGGACTAGCGACAACAATGAGCAGTTCTTC. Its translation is CASSRGTSDNNEQFF.

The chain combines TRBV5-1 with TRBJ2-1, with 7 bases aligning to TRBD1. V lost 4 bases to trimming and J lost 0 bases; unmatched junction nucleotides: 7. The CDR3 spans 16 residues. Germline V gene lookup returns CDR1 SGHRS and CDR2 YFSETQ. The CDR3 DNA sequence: TGCGCCAGCAGCGCCCGACAGGGTAACTCCTACAATGAGCAGTTCTTC. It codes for CASSARQGNSYNEQFF. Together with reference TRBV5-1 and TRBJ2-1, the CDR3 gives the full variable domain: KAGVTQTPRYLIKTRGQQVTLSCSPISGHRSVSWYQQTPGQGLQFLFEYFSETQRNKGNFPGRFSGRQFSNSRSEMNVSTLELGDSALYLCASSARQGNSYNEQFFGPGTRLTVL.